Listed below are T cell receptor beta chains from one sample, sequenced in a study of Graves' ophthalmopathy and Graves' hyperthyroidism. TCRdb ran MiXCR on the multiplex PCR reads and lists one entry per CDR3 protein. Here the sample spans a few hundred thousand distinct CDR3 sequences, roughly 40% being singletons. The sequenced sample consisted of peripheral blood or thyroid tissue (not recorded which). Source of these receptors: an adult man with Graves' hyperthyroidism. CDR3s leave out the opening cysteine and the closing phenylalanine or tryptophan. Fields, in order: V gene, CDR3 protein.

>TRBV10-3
AISAVTTSQETQY
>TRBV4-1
ASSQGGGLRGYT
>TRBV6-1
ASSDFGRPGGETQY
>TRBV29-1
SVGTGAGGEQY
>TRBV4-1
ASSGQGAYTEAF
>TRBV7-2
ASSLDRGPEKLF
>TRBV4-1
ASSPEPGRLNYGYT
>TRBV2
ASSEDATGGVYEQY
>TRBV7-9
ASSFVQGVSTNEKLF
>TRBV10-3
AIRSGDGEAF
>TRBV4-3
ASSQWDRDLYGYT
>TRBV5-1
ASSLFRIEETQY
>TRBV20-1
SAIVSGRYNEQF
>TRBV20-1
SARDPKGNYGYT
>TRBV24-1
ATSDLIGTGETQF
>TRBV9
ASSPPAGYTEAF
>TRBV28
ASRTGTGPNEKLF
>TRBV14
ASSQVHTGELF
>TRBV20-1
SASPDRDTDTQY
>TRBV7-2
ASSLRPGQGRYT
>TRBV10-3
AISRGARTDTQY
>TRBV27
ATSPEGEQY
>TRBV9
ASSVGAYTEAF
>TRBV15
ATSTGTGPREKLF
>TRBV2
ASSDGLAGYNEQF
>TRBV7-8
ASSRTSGGQY
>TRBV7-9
ASSASPGTSGYEQY
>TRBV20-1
SAPRLGLAGGEQY
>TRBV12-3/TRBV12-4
ASSPSTGGPGELF
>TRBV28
ASSPYGGTQY
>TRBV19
ASSSSGTALFTNSPLH
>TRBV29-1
SVEDHGQGYGYT
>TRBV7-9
ASSPREGMGSYEQY
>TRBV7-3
ASSLSGGELF
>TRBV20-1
SVSYQGAEGTEAF
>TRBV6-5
ASSPGQGVTPPAF
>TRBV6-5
ASSYTNGGNEQY
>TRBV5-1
ASSFPGSNYGYT
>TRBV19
ASSISRLNEKLF